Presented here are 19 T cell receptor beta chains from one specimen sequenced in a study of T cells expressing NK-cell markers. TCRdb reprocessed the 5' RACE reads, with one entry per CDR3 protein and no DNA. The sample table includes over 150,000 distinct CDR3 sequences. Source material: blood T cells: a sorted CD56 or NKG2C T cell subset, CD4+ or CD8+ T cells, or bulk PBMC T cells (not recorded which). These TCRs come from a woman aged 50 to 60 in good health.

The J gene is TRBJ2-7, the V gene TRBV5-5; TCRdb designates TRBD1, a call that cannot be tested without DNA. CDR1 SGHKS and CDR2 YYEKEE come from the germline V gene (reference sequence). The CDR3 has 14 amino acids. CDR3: CASSLSGGFYEQYF. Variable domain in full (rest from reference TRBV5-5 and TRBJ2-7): DAGVTQSPTHLIKTRGQQVTLRCSPISGHKSVSWYQQVLGQGPQFIFQYYEKEERGRGNFPDRFSARQFPNYSSELNVNALLLGDSALYLCASSLSGGFYEQYFGPGTRLTVT.

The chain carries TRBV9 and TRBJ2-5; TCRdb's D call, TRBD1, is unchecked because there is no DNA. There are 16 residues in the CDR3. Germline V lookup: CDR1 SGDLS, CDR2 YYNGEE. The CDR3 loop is CASSVAGGAGSETQYF.

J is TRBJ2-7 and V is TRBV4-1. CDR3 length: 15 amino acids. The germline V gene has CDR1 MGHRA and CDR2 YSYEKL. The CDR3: CASSQDPDYAFEQYF.

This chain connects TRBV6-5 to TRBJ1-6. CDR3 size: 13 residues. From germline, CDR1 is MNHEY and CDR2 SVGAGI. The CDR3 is CASREMVNSPLHF.

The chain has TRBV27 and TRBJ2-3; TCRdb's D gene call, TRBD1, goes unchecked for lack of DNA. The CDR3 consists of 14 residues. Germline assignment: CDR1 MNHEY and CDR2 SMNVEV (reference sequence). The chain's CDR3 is CASRPAGIGDTQYF.

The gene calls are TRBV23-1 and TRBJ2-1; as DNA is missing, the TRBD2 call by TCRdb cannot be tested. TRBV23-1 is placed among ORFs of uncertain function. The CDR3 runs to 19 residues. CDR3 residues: CASSQSPSRRRRGGGEQFF.

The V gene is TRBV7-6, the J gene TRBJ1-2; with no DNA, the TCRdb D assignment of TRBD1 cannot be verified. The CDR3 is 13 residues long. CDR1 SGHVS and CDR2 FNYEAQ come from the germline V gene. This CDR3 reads CASSLSTGYGYTF.

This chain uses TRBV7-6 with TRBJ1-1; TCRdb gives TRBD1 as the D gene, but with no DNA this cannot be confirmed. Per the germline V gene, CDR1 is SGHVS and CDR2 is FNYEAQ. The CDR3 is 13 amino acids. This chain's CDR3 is CASMPTGGTEAFF. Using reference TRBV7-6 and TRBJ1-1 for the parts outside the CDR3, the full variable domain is GAGVSQSPRYKVTKRGQDVALRCDPISGHVSLYWYRQALGQGPEFLTYFNYEAQQDKSGLPNDRFSAERPEGSISTLTIQRTEQRDSAMYRCASMPTGGTEAFFGQGTRLTVV.

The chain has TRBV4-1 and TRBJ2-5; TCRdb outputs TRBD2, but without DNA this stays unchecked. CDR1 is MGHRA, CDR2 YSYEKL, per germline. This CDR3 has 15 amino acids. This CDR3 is CASSQEPGGEETQYF.

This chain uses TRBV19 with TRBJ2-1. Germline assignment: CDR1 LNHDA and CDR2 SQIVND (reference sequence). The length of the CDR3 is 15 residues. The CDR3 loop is CASNLPGSSYNEQFF.

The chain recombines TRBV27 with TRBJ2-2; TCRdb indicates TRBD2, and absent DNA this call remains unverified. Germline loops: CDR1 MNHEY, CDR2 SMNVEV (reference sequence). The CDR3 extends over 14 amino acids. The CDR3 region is CASRVQGPAGELFF.

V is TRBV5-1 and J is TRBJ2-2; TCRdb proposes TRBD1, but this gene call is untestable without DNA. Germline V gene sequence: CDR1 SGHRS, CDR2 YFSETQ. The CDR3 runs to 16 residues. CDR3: CASRPTGTRDAGELFF.

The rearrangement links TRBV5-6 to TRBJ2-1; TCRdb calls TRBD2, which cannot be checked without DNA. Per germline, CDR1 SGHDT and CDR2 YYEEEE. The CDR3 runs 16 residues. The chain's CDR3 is CASSLVSGLAYNEQFF.

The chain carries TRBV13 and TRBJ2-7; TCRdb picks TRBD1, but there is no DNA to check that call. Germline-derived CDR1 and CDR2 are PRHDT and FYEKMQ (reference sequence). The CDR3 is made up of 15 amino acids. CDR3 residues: CASRRWGQGANEQYF.

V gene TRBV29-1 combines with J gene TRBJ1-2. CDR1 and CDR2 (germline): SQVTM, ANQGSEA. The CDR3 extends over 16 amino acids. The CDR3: CSVEESGPLPLYGYTF.

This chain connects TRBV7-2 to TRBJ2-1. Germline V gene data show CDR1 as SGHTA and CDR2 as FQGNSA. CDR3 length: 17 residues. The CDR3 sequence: CASSLGIYGAGSNEQFF.

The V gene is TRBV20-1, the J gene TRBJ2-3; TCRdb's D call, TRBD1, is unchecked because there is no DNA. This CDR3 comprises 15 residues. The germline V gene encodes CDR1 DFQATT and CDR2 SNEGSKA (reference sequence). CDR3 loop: CSARSTRDTTDTQYF.

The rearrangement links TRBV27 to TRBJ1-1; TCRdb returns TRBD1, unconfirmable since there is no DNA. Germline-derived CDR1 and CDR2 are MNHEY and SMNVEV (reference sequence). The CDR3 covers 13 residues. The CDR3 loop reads CAVQGGKNTEAFF.

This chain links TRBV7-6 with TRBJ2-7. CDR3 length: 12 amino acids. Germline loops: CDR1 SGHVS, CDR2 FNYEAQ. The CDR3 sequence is CASSSNSGEQYF.